These 8 T cell receptor beta chains originate from one sample sequenced in a study of T cells in localized non-small cell lung cancer. Profiling relied on immunoSEQ multiplex PCR, and the TCRdb table lists in-frame clones only, not all of them. This sample has around 30,000 clones, with 92% found just once. This material consisted of peripheral blood mononuclear cells, taken before any cancer treatment. The receptors were sampled from a woman aged 35-75 years with stage III lung adenocarcinoma.

This clone appeared a few times. The chain uses TRBV6-1 and TRBJ1-1; no definite D call. The germline V gene encodes CDR1 MNHNS and CDR2 SASEGT. Trimming pared 1 base from V and 0 bases from J, leaving 12 bases between. CDR3 length: 16 residues. In DNA, the CDR3 is TGTGCCAGCAGTGAAGGGCGGGGATTTATGAACACTGAAGCTTTCTTT. It encodes CASSEGRGFMNTEAFF.

This clone was recorded once. J is TRBJ2-1 and V is TRBV9, with 8 bases matching TRBD2. The CDR3 covers 15 residues. Germline lookup yields CDR1 SGDLS and CDR2 YYNGEE. With V trimmed by 3 bases and J by 0 bases, 2 bases remained unmatched. The CDR3 is CASSASGSSYNEQFF. Written as DNA, the CDR3 is TGTGCCAGCAGCGCAAGCGGGAGCTCCTACAATGAGCAGTTCTTC.

The CDR3 DNA reads as TGTGCCAGCAGCTTAAAATCAGGACTTTCGAACACTGAAGCTTTCTTT. It translates to CASSLKSGLSNTEAFF. V is TRBV7-8 and J is TRBJ1-1, with unresolved D. V lost 2 bases, J lost 1 base, and 14 bases lay in between. The length of the CDR3 is 16 residues. The germline V gene has CDR1 SGHVS and CDR2 FQNEAQ.

A word on this clone: At one boundary the junction diverges from the germline segment, which might be a read error. Distinct nucleotide sequences in the sample also encode this CDR3. The chain combines TRBV11-3 with TRBJ2-2, with 12 bases identical to TRBD2. CDR3 length: 16 amino acids. The germline CDR1 and CDR2 sequences are SGHNT and YENEEA. The DNA of the CDR3 is TGCGCCAGCAGCCCCCGGACTAGCGGGATCTCCGGGGAGCTGTTTTTT. Its translation is CASSPRTSGISGELFF.

This clone was seen once. The V gene is TRBV7-2, the J gene TRBJ2-7; D is possibly TRBD1 (5 bases). The CDR3 contains 15 residues. From germline, CDR1 is SGHTA and CDR2 FQGNSA. Trimming removed 0 bases at V and 2 bases at J, with 11 bases between. CDR3 DNA: TGTGCCAGCAGCTTAGCCCCCGACAGCCCCTACGAGCAGTACTTC. Residues: CASSLAPDSPYEQYF.

This rearrangement joins TRBV6-1 to TRBJ2-5, with 7 positions matching TRBD2. The germline CDR1 and CDR2 sequences are MNHNS and SASEGT. Trimming at V came to 10 bases and at J to 2 bases, leaving 4 bases not matched to a gene. The CDR3 is 12 residues long. CDR3 protein: CATGGKQETQYF. The CDR3 DNA follows: TGTGCCACCGGGGGGAAGCAAGAGACCCAGTACTTC.

The CDR3 bases are TGTGCCAGCAGTCTTGGACAGGGTGTTGAACCCCTCCACTTT. Encoded protein: CASSLGQGVEPLHF. This chain links TRBV6-1 with TRBJ1-6; 8 bases fit TRBD1. The CDR3 contains 14 residues. CDR1 is MNHNS and CDR2 is SASEGT in the germline V gene. The J segment lost 12 bases and the V segment lost 5 bases, leaving 9 bases of the junction unmatched.

The chain has TRBV15 and TRBJ2-2, with D perhaps TRBD2 (6 bases). From germline, CDR1 is LNHNV and CDR2 YYDKDF (reference sequence). This CDR3 is 14 amino acids long. Trimming took off 7 bases at V and 6 bases at J, with 15 bases between the two ends. The CDR3 region is CATTRDSKSGELFF. Here the CDR3 DNA reads TGTGCCACCACGAGGGACTCAAAGTCCGGGGAGCTGTTTTTT.